This TCR beta chain was sequenced in a study of CD8 T cells in Susac syndrome. With 6 bases removed from V and 0 bases from J, the gap between germline ends came to 8 bases. The V gene's germline CDR1 is DFQATT and CDR2 SNEGSKA (reference sequence). CDR3 length: 13 residues. An amount of RNA that ranged from roughly 0.5 to 1 ug was reverse transcribed with random hexamers. TCRdb analysed the immunoSEQ multiplex PCR reads with MiXCR anew, one entry per CDR3 protein. Seen here are 90,000 to 110,000 distinct CDR3 sequences, roughly 95% observed once, and the top ten hold 0.096%. This TCR was recovered from a human donor in good health. The chain is built from TRBV20-1 and TRBJ2-2, with D perhaps TRBD1 (6 bases). Specimen: CD4+ T cells from PBMCs. The CDR3 bases are TGCAGTGCGAGGGGGTCGAACACCGGGGAGCTGTTTTTT. It specifies CSARGSNTGELFF.